These T cell receptor beta chains were read from a single sample in a study of beta chain features in type 1 diabetes. Libraries were prepared by immunoSEQ multiplex PCR; TCRdb keeps only in-frame clonotypes and omits some of them. Of 600,000 or so clones in the sample, around 15% were seen once. The sample comprised naive CD4+ T cells from blood. The source is a man aged 18 to 30 with type 1 diabetes. Each CDR3 is given with its conserved first and last residue. Each record gives: V gene, J gene, CDR3 length, D gene, clone size, CDR3 DNA, CDR3 protein. A D gene is named only where the DNA matches it firmly. Rows may omit the clone size; those that give it use once, few, many or a size class.

TRBV15	TRBJ2-7	15	.	few	TGTGCCACCAGCAGAGATGGGCAGGGAGCCTACGAGCAGTACTTC	CATSRDGQGAYEQYF
TRBV7-2	TRBJ1-1	14	.	.	TGTGCCAGCAGCTTAGCCCATCCCAGGCTAGAAGCTTTCTTT	CASSLAHPRLEAFF
TRBV9	TRBJ2-1	13	.	few	TGTGCCAGCAGCGTAGAATGGGACAATGAGCAGTTCTTC	CASSVEWDNEQFF
TRBV2	TRBJ1-5	13	.	few	TGTGCCAGCAGTGTTGAGCGGGATCAGCCCCAGCATTTT	CASSVERDQPQHF
TRBV2	TRBJ2-3	14	TRBD1	few	TGTGCCAGCAGCGGACAGGGACACCAGAATACGCAGTATTTT	CASSGQGHQNTQYF
TRBV7-7	TRBJ2-7	15	.	.	TGTGCTAGCAGCTTAGCGGCGGGGAGCTCCTACGAGCAGTACTTC	CASSLAAGSSYEQYF
TRBV29-1	TRBJ2-5	14	TRBD2	.	TGCAGCGTTGACCCGGGGGGAGTTCAAGAGACCCAGTACTTC	CSVDPGGVQETQYF
TRBV29-1	TRBJ2-5	13	.	few	TGCAGCGTTGATTCAGGGTCCCAAGAGACCCAGTACTTC	CSVDSGSQETQYF
TRBV7-6	TRBJ2-1	14	TRBD2	.	TGTGCCAGCAGCACCAGGACTAGTGACAATGAGCAGTTCTTC	CASSTRTSDNEQFF
TRBV6-6	TRBJ2-1	15	TRBD1	.	TGTGCCAGCAGCCAAGGACAGGGAATCTACAATGAGCAGTTCTTC	CASSQGQGIYNEQFF
TRBV7-2	TRBJ1-5	15	TRBD1	few	TGTGCCAGCAGCCTTGTGGGGACAGGGGTACAGCCCCAGCATTTT	CASSLVGTGVQPQHF
TRBV5-4	TRBJ1-2	16	.	few	TGTGCCAGCAGTCGATGGGGTATATTGGGCGGCGAGGGCTACACCTTC	CASSRWGILGGEGYTF
TRBV5-1	TRBJ2-3	13	.	few	TGCGCCAGCAGCTTGCCGCCCCAAGATACGCAGTATTTT	CASSLPPQDTQYF
TRBV29-1	TRBJ1-2	11	.	few	TGCAGCGTCGGTGACAACTATGGCTACACCTTC	CSVGDNYGYTF
TRBV27	TRBJ1-4	14	.	.	TGTGCCAGCTGTCGGGTGGCAGGGCTAGGAAAACTGTTTTTT	CASCRVAGLGKLFF
TRBV11-2	TRBJ2-3	11	.	.	TGTGCCAGCAGCTTCACAGATACGCAGTATTTT	CASSFTDTQYF
TRBV5-1	TRBJ2-3	14	.	.	TGCGCCAGCAGCTTACTTCGGGGAACAGATACGCAGTATTTT	CASSLLRGTDTQYF
TRBV7-9	TRBJ1-2	12	.	.	TGTGCCAGCAGCTCAATTACGGGAGGCTACACCTTC	CASSSITGGYTF
TRBV30	TRBJ2-7	12	TRBD2	few	TGTGCCTGGAGGGGAGGGACTTACGAGCAGTACTTC	CAWRGGTYEQYF
TRBV2	TRBJ1-1	12	.	few	TGTGCCAGCAGTGAAGGGTCGTCCGGAGCTTTCTTT	CASSEGSSGAFF
TRBV5-4	TRBJ2-3	14	.	.	TGTGCCAGCAGCTCCGGAATGGCCACAGATACGCAGTATTTT	CASSSGMATDTQYF
TRBV7-2	TRBJ2-5	12	.	.	TGTGCCAGCAGCTTCTTCCAAGAGACCCAGTACTTC	CASSFFQETQYF
TRBV29-1	TRBJ1-1	15	TRBD1	.	TGCAGCGTTGCCTACGGGACAGGGCCGAACACTGAAGCTTTCTTT	CSVAYGTGPNTEAFF
TRBV29-1	TRBJ1-1	13	.	few	TGCAGCGGGATCAGGGCTAGCGGCACTGAAGCTTTCTTT	CSGIRASGTEAFF
TRBV30	TRBJ2-5	15	TRBD2	.	TGTGCCTGGGCCCCGGGACTAGCAGACCAAGAGACCCAGTACTTC	CAWAPGLADQETQYF
TRBV9	TRBJ2-4	14	TRBD1	.	TGTGCCAGCAGCTCCACCGGGACAGAAAACATTCAGTACTTC	CASSSTGTENIQYF
TRBV19	TRBJ1-1	14	.	few	TGTGCCAGTAGTAGACCGGACACCATAACTGAAGCTTTCTTT	CASSRPDTITEAFF
TRBV29-1	TRBJ2-7	13	.	few	TGCAGCGTCGCCACATCTGGTTTCGGAGAGCAGTACTTC	CSVATSGFGEQYF
TRBV7-2	TRBJ2-1	17	TRBD2	few	TGTGCCAGCAGCCCTGGTGTAACTAGCGGGGGGGCCCGGGAGCAGTTCTTC	CASSPGVTSGGAREQFF
TRBV6-6	TRBJ2-5	11	.	few	TGTGCCAGCGGGGAGCGGTCGACCCAGTACTTC	CASGERSTQYF
TRBV18	TRBJ2-7	14	.	few	TGTGCCAGCTCACCACAAGGACAGACCTACGAGCAGTACTTC	CASSPQGQTYEQYF
TRBV7-9	TRBJ1-2	15	.	few	TGTGCCAGCAGCGGAAAGCAGGGGATGGTCTATGGCTACACCTTC	CASSGKQGMVYGYTF
TRBV30	TRBJ2-2	15	.	few	TGTGCCTGGAGTCATATGGTCTCGAACACCGGGGAGCTGTTTTTT	CAWSHMVSNTGELFF
TRBV19	TRBJ1-4	14	.	.	TGTGCCAGTAGCGAGACAGTAACTAATGAAAAACTGTTTTTT	CASSETVTNEKLFF
TRBV7-9	TRBJ1-1	14	.	few	TGTGCCAGCAGCTTAGCGATGGGGAACACTGAAGCTTTCTTT	CASSLAMGNTEAFF
TRBV7-2	TRBJ1-2	16	.	few	TGTGCCAGCAGCTTAGCGAGGCGGGGTAATAACTATGGCTACACCTTC	CASSLARRGNNYGYTF
TRBV27	TRBJ2-1	15	TRBD2	.	TGTGCCAGCAGCCCCCCAGCGGGGGGGCTTAATGAGCAGTTCTTC	CASSPPAGGLNEQFF
TRBV6-5	TRBJ2-5	15	TRBD1	few	TGTGCCAGCAGTTACTCAGGGACAGATCAAGAGACCCAGTACTTC	CASSYSGTDQETQYF
TRBV11-2	TRBJ2-7	14	TRBD2	.	TGTGCCAGCAGCTTGACGGGACTAGCTACTGAGCAGTACTTC	CASSLTGLATEQYF
TRBV7-2	TRBJ2-1	16	TRBD2	.	TGTGCCAGCAGCTTAGCGCTTTCTAGCGGGGGTAATGAGCAGTTCTTC	CASSLALSSGGNEQFF
TRBV6-1	TRBJ1-1	14	.	.	TGTGCCAGCAGTGTATCAGGAAGGAACACTGAAGCTTTCTTT	CASSVSGRNTEAFF
TRBV9	TRBJ2-2	14	.	.	TGTGCCAGCAGCGTAGCGGTGAACACCGGGGAGCTGTTTTTT	CASSVAVNTGELFF
TRBV30	TRBJ2-7	11	.	.	TGTGCCTGGGCACTAGGGGGCGAGCAGTACTTC	CAWALGGEQYF
TRBV27	TRBJ1-4	14	.	.	TGTGCCAGCAGTTCCCGGGCCAGTAATGAAAAACTGTTTTTT	CASSSRASNEKLFF
TRBV4-1	TRBJ2-3	16	.	few	TGCGCCAGCAGCCAAGCCCCGGGACGGAGCACAGATACGCAGTATTTT	CASSQAPGRSTDTQYF
TRBV6-1	TRBJ2-7	12	.	.	TGTGCCAGCAGTGTCGGAACCTACGAGCAGTACTTC	CASSVGTYEQYF
TRBV7-2	TRBJ2-1	12	.	.	TGTGCCAGCACCCTAGTAGGCAATGAGCAGTTCTTC	CASTLVGNEQFF
TRBV10-3	TRBJ2-3	13	.	.	TGTGCCATCAATGCCCTAGGGGGAGATACGCAGTATTTT	CAINALGGDTQYF
TRBV7-2	TRBJ2-7	14	TRBD1	few	TGTGCCAGCAGCCGGGACAGGGGGCTCAACGAGCAGTACTTC	CASSRDRGLNEQYF
TRBV5-1	TRBJ2-3	14	.	few	TGCGCCAGCAGCTTGGCCGATAGCACAGATACGCAGTATTTT	CASSLADSTDTQYF